This T cell receptor beta chain was sequenced during a study of blood T cell repertoires in COVID-19. Study summary: Collection of acute and convalescent COVID-19 samples took place in the United States, Italy and Spain. PBMCs, B-cell-depleted T cells, or T cells provided the cDNA or gDNA that made up the material.

Trimming cost V 3 bases and J 9 bases; bases outside gene matches: 10. Germline V gene data show CDR1 as LNHDA and CDR2 as SQIVND (reference sequence). This CDR3 spans 15 amino acids. Original analysis: Amplification of reference gene primers was used by the study to estimate nucleated cell counts. Profiled with immunoSEQ multiplex PCR; TCRdb holds only in-frame clones, not every one. V and J calls and clone size are copied from that table; D and trimming were computed from the DNA. The repertoire consists of some 71,000 clones, with about nine tenths occurring once and the leading ten covering roughly 2%.

The specimen sequenced was peripheral blood. This chain links TRBV19 with TRBJ2-7, with 11 bases fitting TRBD2. The origin of this receptor is a man aged 25-45 years with acute or convalescent COVID-19. CDR3 region: CASSIAGLAAEGQYF. The CDR3 DNA follows: TGTGCCAGTAGTATTGCGGGACTAGCGGCCGAAGGGCAGTACTTC.